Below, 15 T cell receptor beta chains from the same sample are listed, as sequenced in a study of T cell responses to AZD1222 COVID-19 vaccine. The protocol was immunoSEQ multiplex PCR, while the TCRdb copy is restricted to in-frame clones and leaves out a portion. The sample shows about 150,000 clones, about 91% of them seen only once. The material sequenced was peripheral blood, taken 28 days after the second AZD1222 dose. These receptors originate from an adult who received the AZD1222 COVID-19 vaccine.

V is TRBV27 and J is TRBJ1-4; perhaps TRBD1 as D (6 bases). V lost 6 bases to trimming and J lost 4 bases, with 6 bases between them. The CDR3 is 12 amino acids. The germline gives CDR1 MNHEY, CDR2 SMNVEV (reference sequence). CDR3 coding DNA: TGTGCCAGCAGACAGGGTAATGAAAAACTGTTTTTT. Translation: CASRQGNEKLFF.

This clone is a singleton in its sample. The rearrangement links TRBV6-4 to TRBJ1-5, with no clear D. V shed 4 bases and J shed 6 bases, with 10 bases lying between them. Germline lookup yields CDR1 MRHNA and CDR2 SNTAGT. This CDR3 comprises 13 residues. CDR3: CASSARPGQPQHF. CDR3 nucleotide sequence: TGTGCCAGCAGTGCCAGGCCTGGTCAGCCCCAGCATTTT.

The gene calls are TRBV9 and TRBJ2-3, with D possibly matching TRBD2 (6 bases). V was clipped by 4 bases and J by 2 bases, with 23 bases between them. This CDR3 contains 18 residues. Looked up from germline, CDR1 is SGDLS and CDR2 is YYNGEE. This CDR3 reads CASSPKSLGLAITDTQYF. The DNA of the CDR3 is TGTGCCAGCAGCCCTAAATCCTTAGGGCTAGCGATCACAGATACGCAGTATTTT.

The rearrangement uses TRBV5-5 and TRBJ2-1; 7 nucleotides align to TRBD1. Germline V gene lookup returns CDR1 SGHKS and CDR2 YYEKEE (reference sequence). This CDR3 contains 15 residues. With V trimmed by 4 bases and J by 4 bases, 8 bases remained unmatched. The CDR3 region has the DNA TGTGCCAGCAGCCGGGACAGAGTTTCTTACAATGAGCAGTTCTTC. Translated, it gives CASSRDRVSYNEQFF. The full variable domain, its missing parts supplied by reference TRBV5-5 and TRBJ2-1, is DAGVTQSPTHLIKTRGQQVTLRCSPISGHKSVSWYQQVLGQGPQFIFQYYEKEERGRGNFPDRFSARQFPNYSSELNVNALLLGDSALYLCASSRDRVSYNEQFFGPGTRLTVL.

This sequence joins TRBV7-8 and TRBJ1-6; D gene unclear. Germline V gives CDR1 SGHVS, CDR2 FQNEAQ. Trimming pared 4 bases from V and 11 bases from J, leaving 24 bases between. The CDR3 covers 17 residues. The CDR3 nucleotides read TGTGCCAGCAGCTCGCTAAGGGTGGGCAGTTTGAGACCACCCCTCCACTTT. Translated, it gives CASSSLRVGSLRPPLHF.

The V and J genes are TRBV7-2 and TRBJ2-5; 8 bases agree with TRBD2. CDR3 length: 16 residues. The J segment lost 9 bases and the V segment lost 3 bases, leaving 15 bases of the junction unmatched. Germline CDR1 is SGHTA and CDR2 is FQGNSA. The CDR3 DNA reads TGTGCCAGCAGCTTCTCGAACCCGGGGGGGCCTTCTGCCCAGTACTTC. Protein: CASSFSNPGGPSAQYF.

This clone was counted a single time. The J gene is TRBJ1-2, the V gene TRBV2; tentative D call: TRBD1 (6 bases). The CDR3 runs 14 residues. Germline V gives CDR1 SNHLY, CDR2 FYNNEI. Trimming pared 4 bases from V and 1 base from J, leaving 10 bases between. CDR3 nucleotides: TGTGCCAGCAGTGGCAGGGGAATTAACTATGGCTACACCTTC. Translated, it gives CASSGRGINYGYTF.

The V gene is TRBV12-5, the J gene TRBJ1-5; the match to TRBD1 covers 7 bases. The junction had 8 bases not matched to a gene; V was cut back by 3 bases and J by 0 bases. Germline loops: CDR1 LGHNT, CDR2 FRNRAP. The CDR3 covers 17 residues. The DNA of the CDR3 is TGTGCTAGTGGTTTAGACAGGGAGGTACCTAGCAATCAGCCCCAGCATTTT. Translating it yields CASGLDREVPSNQPQHF.

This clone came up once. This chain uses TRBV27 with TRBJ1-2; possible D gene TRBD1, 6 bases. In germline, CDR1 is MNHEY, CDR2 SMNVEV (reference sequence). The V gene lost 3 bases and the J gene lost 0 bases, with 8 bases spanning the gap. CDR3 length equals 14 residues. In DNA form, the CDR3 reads TGTGCCAGCAGTTTCCGACAGGCTAACTATGGCTACACCTTC. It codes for CASSFRQANYGYTF.

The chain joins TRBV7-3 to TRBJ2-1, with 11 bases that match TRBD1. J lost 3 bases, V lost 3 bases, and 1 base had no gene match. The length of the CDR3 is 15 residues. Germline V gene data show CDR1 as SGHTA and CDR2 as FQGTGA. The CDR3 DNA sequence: TGTGCCAGCAGCTTTGGGACAGGGGGCTACAATGAGCAGTTCTTC. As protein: CASSFGTGGYNEQFF. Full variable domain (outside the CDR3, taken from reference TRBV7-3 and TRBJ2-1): GAGVSQTPSNKVTEKGKYVELRCDPISGHTALYWYRQSLGQGPEFLIYFQGTGAADDSGLPNDRFFAVRPEGSVSTLKIQRTERGDSAVYLCASSFGTGGYNEQFFGPGTRLTVL.

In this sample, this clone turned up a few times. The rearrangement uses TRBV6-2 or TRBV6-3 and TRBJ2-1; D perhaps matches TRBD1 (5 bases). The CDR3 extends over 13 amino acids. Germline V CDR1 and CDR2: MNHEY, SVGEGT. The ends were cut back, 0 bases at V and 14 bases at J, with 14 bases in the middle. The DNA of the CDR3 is TGTGCCAGCAGTTACTCGGATCGGCGCAGGGAGTTCTTC. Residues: CASSYSDRRREFF.

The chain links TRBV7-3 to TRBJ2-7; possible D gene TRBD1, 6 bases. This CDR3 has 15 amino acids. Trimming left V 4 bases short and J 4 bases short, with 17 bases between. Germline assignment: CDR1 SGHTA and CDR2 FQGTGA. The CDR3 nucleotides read TGTGCCAGCAGCTCCCGTGGGGGCATCGCGTACGAGCAGTACTTC. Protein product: CASSSRGGIAYEQYF.

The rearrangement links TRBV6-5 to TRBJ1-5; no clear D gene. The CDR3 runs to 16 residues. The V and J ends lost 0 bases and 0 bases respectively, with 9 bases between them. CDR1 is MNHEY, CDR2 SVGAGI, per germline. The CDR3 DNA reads TGTGCCAGCAGTTACTCGTTCCAGGTTAGCAATCAGCCCCAGCATTTT. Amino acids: CASSYSFQVSNQPQHF.

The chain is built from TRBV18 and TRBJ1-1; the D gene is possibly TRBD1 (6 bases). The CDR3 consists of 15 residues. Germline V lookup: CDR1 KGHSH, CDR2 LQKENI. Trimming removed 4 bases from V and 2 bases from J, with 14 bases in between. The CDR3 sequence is CASSRAGGGNTEAFF. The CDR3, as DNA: TGTGCCAGCTCACGAGCGGGGGGCGGAAACACTGAAGCTTTCTTT. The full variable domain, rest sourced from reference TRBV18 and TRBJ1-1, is NAGVMQNPRHLVRRRGQEARLRCSPMKGHSHVYWYRQLPEEGLKFMVYLQKENIIDESGMPKERFSAEFPKEGPSILRIQQVVRGDSAAYFCASSRAGGGNTEAFFGQGTRLTVV.

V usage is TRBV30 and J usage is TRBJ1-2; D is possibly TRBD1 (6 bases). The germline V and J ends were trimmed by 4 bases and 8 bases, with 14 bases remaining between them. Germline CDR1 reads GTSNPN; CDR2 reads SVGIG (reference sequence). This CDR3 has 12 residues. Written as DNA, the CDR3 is TGTGCCTGGACGGGGGGGGCGCGGGGCTACACCTTC. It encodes CAWTGGARGYTF.